The next 9 T cell receptor beta chains were all read from a single sample in a study of cytomegalovirus exposure and HLA in healthy donors. The PCR contained 60 Vbeta and 13 Jbeta primers. Generated by immunoSEQ multiplex PCR, the TCRdb table keeps only in-frame clones and is missing some. The table includes fewer than 200,000 clones, 65% to 85% detected once. The source material was PBMCs. Receptors were obtained from a female donor in good health and CMV-seronegative.

The rearrangement uses TRBV2 and TRBJ1-2; 10 nucleotides align to TRBD1. Germline V gives CDR1 SNHLY, CDR2 FYNNEI. CDR3 length equals 13 residues. V was clipped by 9 bases and J by 4 bases; unmatched bases: 5. The CDR3 DNA sequence: TGTGCCAGACCGGGACAGGGGAGCTATGGCTACACCTTC. It translates to CARPGQGSYGYTF.

On this clone: The junction and the germline gene differ at one end; a read error may be behind it. The V call is TRBV19, the J call TRBJ1-2; D ambiguous. Germline-derived CDR1 and CDR2 are LNHDA and SQIVND (reference sequence). There are 12 residues in the CDR3. DNA for the CDR3: TGTGCCAGTAGGGTTGTTAACTATGGCCACACCTTC. Residues: CASRVVNYGHTF.

A few counts support this clone. The V gene is TRBV5-1, the J gene TRBJ1-1; D not certain. Germline values: CDR1 SGHRS, CDR2 YFSETQ. V lost 5 bases and J 0 bases, leaving 11 bases between the germline ends. CDR3 length: 14 residues. This CDR3 is CASRATSVNTEAFF. As DNA, the CDR3 is TGCGCCAGCAGAGCGACTTCGGTGAACACTGAAGCTTTCTTT.

J is TRBJ2-5 and V is TRBV2; 8 nucleotides match TRBD2. The CDR3 runs 15 residues. Trimming at V came to 6 bases and at J to 1 base, leaving 7 bases not matched to a gene. In germline, CDR1 is SNHLY, CDR2 FYNNEI. The DNA for the CDR3 is TGTGCCAGCAGACACCCCGGGGGGGCCCAAGAGACCCAGTACTTC. Protein sequence: CASRHPGGAQETQYF. Full variable domain (rest looked up from reference TRBV2 and TRBJ2-5): EPEVTQTPSHQVTQMGQEVILRCVPISNHLYFYWYRQILGQKVEFLVSFYNNEISEKSEIFDDQFSVERPDGSNFTLKIRSTKLEDSAMYFCASRHPGGAQETQYFGPGTRLLVL.

The chain links TRBV5-1 to TRBJ1-2, with 7 bases identical to TRBD1. The CDR3 consists of 15 residues. CDR1 is SGHRS, CDR2 YFSETQ, per germline. J gave up 4 bases and V 0 bases, and 6 bases lay outside the gene matches. The CDR3 bases are TGCGCCAGCAGCTTGGAAGGGAGACAGGGCTATGGCTACACCTTC. Its protein is CASSLEGRQGYGYTF.

This rearrangement joins TRBV25-1 to TRBJ2-6; 9 bases map to TRBD1. The germline V gene encodes CDR1 MGHDK and CDR2 SYGVNS. Trimming took 6 bases from V and 3 from J; bases not matched to a gene: 6. CDR3 length: 16 amino acids. The DNA of the CDR3 is TGTGCCAGCAGGGCTACAGGGGGCTATGGGGCCAACGTCCTGACTTTC. The encoded protein is CASRATGGYGANVLTF.

This chain joins TRBV4-2 and TRBJ1-5; perhaps TRBD1 as D (6 bases). The germline gives CDR1 LGHNA, CDR2 YNFKEQ. This CDR3 contains 13 residues. The V gene lost 6 bases and the J gene lost 5 bases, with 11 bases spanning the gap. The CDR3 coding sequence is TGTGCCAGCAGTGCAGGGGTCGATCAGCCCCAGCATTTT. Its protein is CASSAGVDQPQHF.

V and J are TRBV19 and TRBJ1-1; 8 bases map to TRBD1. The CDR3 covers 16 residues. Germline V gene lookup returns CDR1 LNHDA and CDR2 SQIVND (reference sequence). The V gene end was trimmed by 5 bases and the J gene end by 5 bases; junction bases not matched to a gene: 13. CDR3 sequence: CASSPNRGLVRTEAFF. In DNA form, the CDR3 reads TGTGCCAGTAGTCCCAACAGGGGGTTGGTAAGGACTGAAGCTTTCTTT.

The chain is built from TRBV28 and TRBJ2-3; D gene ambiguous. CDR1 is MDHEN, CDR2 SYDVKM, per germline. This CDR3 is 15 amino acids long. V lost 7 bases, J lost 4 bases, and 18 bases lay in between. This CDR3 is CASTSLGRYPDTQYF. CDR3 nucleotide sequence: TGTGCCAGCACCTCACTGGGCAGGTACCCAGATACGCAGTATTTT.